The clone carrying this T cell receptor beta chain was recorded many times. Its antigen remains unknown. Using unique molecular identifiers, the investigators prepared the TCRbeta library. TCRdb reprocessed the PCR reads via MiXCR and lists one record per CDR3 protein. The table has about a million distinct CDR3 sequences, about 29% seen once; the top ten hold under 30%. The entry originates in a study of T-cell reconstitution after alpha-beta-depleted transplantation in children. The CDR3 sequence is 15 residues long. The germline V gene encodes CDR1 KGHDR and CDR2 SFDVKD. V lost 2 bases and J lost 0, with 10 bases in between. General study findings and limits: Several hundred rapidly expanded clones from non-depleted graft cells reportedly supplied alpha-beta T cells about two months post-transplant. Surviving recipient T cells and intrathymic progenitors accounted for some patients' high TCRbeta diversity at day 60.

The chain recombines TRBV24-1 with TRBJ2-7; maybe TRBD1 (6 bases). This receptor was taken from a boy younger than two who had a stem cell transplant for SCID, so the T cells may come from the graft donor. The sequencing here drew on PBMCs, mostly from graft donor cells, taken 360 days after TCRalphabeta/CD19-depleted stem cell transplant. DNA for the CDR3: TGTGCCACCAGTGATTCTCAGGGGTCCTCCTACGAGCAGTACTTC. Its translation: CATSDSQGSSYEQYF.